What follows is one T cell receptor (beta chain) and its context. Its antigen remains unidentified. The study ran its PCR with 60 Vbeta and 13 Jbeta primers. TCRdb keeps only in-frame clones here, not all; method: immunoSEQ multiplex PCR. The sample shows some 150,000 clones, 64% of them seen only once. This CDR3 comprises 14 residues. The V and J ends lost 4 bases and 5 bases respectively, with 13 bases between them. Germline V gives CDR1 SGHDN, CDR2 FVKESK. The sample comes from a study of cytomegalovirus exposure and HLA in healthy donors. Study details: Early released data comprised around 80 million unique TCRs from HLA-typed donors. Roughly four fifths of around 400 genotyped donors fell in the Caucasian-associated ancestry cluster.

General study findings and limits: Exclusion as indistinguishable affected some V segments, including TRBV6-2 and TRBV6-3. In a later analysis, productive TCRs from donors in an Asian-associated ancestry cluster reportedly carried fewer N-insertions than the cohort mean.

The chain has TRBV14 and TRBJ2-3; D remains ambiguous. The sequencing input was PBMCs. This clonotype was obtained from a woman under 40 in good health and CMV-seropositive. The CDR3 DNA is TGTGCCAGCAGCCCGACTTTTGAGATAGATACGCAGTATTTT. Amino acid sequence: CASSPTFEIDTQYF.